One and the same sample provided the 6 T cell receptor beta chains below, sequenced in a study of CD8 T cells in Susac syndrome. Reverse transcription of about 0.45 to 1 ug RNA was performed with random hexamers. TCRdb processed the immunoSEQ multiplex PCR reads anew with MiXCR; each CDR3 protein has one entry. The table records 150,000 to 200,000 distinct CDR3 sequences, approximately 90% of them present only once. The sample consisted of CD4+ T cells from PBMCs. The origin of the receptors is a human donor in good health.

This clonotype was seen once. CDR3 protein: CASSPGNSGMEFF. CDR3 coding DNA: TGTGCCAGCAGCCCAGGAAATAGCGGGATGGAGTTCTTC. This chain links TRBV7-9 with TRBJ2-1; 8 nucleotides agree with TRBD2. Germline loops: CDR1 SEHNR, CDR2 FQNEAQ (reference sequence). With 5 bases clipped from V and 14 bases from J, the junction kept 11 bases outside the gene matches. This CDR3 is built from 13 residues.

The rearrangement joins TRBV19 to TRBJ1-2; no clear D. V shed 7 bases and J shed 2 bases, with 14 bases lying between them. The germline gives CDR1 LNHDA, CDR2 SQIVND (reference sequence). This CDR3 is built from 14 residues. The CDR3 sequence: CASTPPSGNYGYTF. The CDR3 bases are TGTGCCAGTACCCCGCCGTCGGGCAACTATGGCTACACCTTC.

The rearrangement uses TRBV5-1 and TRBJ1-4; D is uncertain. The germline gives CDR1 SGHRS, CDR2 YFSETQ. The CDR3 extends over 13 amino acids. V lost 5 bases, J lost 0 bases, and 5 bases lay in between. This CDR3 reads CASSGTTNEKLFF. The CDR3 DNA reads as TGCGCCAGCAGTGGGACAACTAATGAAAAACTGTTTTTT. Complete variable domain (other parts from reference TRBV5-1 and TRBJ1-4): KAGVTQTPRYLIKTRGQQVTLSCSPISGHRSVSWYQQTPGQGLQFLFEYFSETQRNKGNFPGRFSGRQFSNSRSEMNVSTLELGDSALYLCASSGTTNEKLFFGSGTQLSVL.

CDR3 nucleotide sequence: TGTGCCAGCAGCTTAAGGGACAGCGACTACGAGCAGTACTTC. Translating it yields CASSLRDSDYEQYF. V gene TRBV5-6 combines with J gene TRBJ2-7; 7 nucleotides match TRBD1. CDR3 size: 14 residues. Germline V gene data show CDR1 as SGHDT and CDR2 as YYEEEE. Trimming at V came to 2 bases and at J to 3 bases, leaving 5 bases not matched to a gene. Filled out from reference TRBV5-6 and TRBJ2-7, the complete variable domain reads DAGVTQSPTHLIKTRGQQVTLRCSPKSGHDTVSWYQQALGQGPQFIFQYYEEEERQRGNFPDRFSGHQFPNYSSELNVNALLLGDSALYLCASSLRDSDYEQYFGPGTRLTVT.

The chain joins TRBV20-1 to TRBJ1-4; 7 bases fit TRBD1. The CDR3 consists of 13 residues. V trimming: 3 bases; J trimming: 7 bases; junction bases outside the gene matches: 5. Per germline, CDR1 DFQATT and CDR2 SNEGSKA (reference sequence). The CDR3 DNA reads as TGCAGTGCTAGCCCCGACAGGGTTGAAAAACTGTTTTTT. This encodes CSASPDRVEKLFF.

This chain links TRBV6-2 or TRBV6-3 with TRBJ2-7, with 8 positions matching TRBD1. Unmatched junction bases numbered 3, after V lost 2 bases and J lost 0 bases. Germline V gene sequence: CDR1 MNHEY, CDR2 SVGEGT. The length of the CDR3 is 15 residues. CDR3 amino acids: CASSYGTGSSYEQYF. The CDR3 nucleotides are TGTGCCAGCAGTTACGGGACAGGTAGCTCCTACGAGCAGTACTTC.